This T cell receptor beta chain was sequenced in a study of shared clonotypes between healthy human individuals. Study overall: A couple of women and a few men aged 18 to 49 made up the donors. Study-wide points: The sole specimen, blood, was sampled, and tissue repertoires likely differ. Among non-shared clonotypes, generation probabilities were lower than among those shared by all four donors.

The CDR3 extends over 15 amino acids. Germline V CDR1 and CDR2: MNHEY, SVGAGI. V was clipped by 6 bases and J by 1 base, with 13 bases between them. Worth noting for this clone: Its antigen remains unknown.

TCRdb keeps only in-frame clones here, not all; method: immunoSEQ multiplex PCR. This sample yields roughly 640,000 clones, of which around 67% are seen a single time; more than 1.5% belongs to the top ten. The gene calls are TRBV6-5 and TRBJ1-5; the D gene is possibly TRBD1 (6 bases). The sample consisted of memory CD4+ T cells sorted from blood. Described subset: CD45RA-negative fraction. The clonotype originates from a woman in her thirties in good health. The CDR3 nucleotides are TGTGCCAGCAGCTACGACAGGACGAGCAATCAGCCCCAGCATTTT. Amino acid sequence: CASSYDRTSNQPQHF.